These 14 T cell receptor beta chains originate from one sample sequenced in a study of T cells expressing NK-cell markers. TCRdb reprocessed the 5' RACE reads, with one entry per CDR3 protein and no DNA. This table lists 350,000 to 400,000 distinct CDR3 sequences. The sequenced material came from blood T cells: a sorted CD56 or NKG2C T cell subset, CD4+ or CD8+ T cells, or bulk PBMC T cells (not recorded which). The receptors originated from a woman between 45 and 60 years old in good health.

This chain uses TRBV28 with TRBJ1-5. The CDR3 spans 15 residues. Germline V gene data show CDR1 as MDHEN and CDR2 as SYDVKM. The CDR3 here is CASSLTQGPNQPQHF.

The chain carries TRBV20-1 and TRBJ2-3; TCRdb returns TRBD2, unconfirmable since there is no DNA. Germline CDR1 DFQATT, CDR2 SNEGSKA (reference sequence). This CDR3 comprises 15 residues. CDR3 sequence reads: CSATSGSGAADTQYF.

The chain recombines TRBV3-1 with TRBJ1-2. The CDR3 spans 15 residues. Germline lookup yields CDR1 LGHDT and CDR2 YNNKEL (reference sequence). The CDR3 loop is CASSLGGSSNYGYTF.

This chain joins TRBV10-3 and TRBJ1-1. This CDR3 comprises 14 residues. Germline-derived CDR1 and CDR2 are ENHRY and SYGVKD. CDR3 residues: CAISQKGLGTEAFF.

This chain links TRBV7-7 with TRBJ2-5; TCRdb names TRBD2, which stays unverified in the absence of DNA. The CDR3 spans 16 residues. Germline V gene sequence: CDR1 SSHAT, CDR2 FNYEAQ (reference sequence). The CDR3 region is CASSLAPRLAEETQYF.

This rearrangement joins TRBV5-1 to TRBJ2-7. The CDR3 has 13 amino acids. Per the germline V gene, CDR1 is SGHRS and CDR2 is YFSETQ. This chain's CDR3 is CASRAGGGYEQYF.

V is TRBV20-1 and J is TRBJ2-5. The CDR3 length is 13 residues. Germline CDR1 is DFQATT and CDR2 is SNEGSKA (reference sequence). The CDR3 protein is CSAREDGMETQYF.

This chain uses TRBV20-1 with TRBJ2-3; there is no DNA to check the TCRdb D call of TRBD2. This CDR3 is 16 amino acids long. Germline V CDR1 and CDR2: DFQATT, SNEGSKA (reference sequence). The CDR3 is CSARESLEGVSDTQYF.

CDR3 sequence: CASTGTAGGEQFF. The chain has TRBV5-1 and TRBJ2-1; there is no DNA to check the TCRdb D call of TRBD2. Germline V gene data show CDR1 as SGHRS and CDR2 as YFSETQ. The CDR3 is 13 amino acids. Using reference TRBV5-1 and TRBJ2-1 for the parts outside the CDR3, the full variable domain is KAGVTQTPRYLIKTRGQQVTLSCSPISGHRSVSWYQQTPGQGLQFLFEYFSETQRNKGNFPGRFSGRQFSNSRSEMNVSTLELGDSALYLCASTGTAGGEQFFGPGTRLTVL.

The CDR3 is CASSREGSPNYGYTF. The rearrangement links TRBV5-1 to TRBJ1-2. CDR3 length: 15 amino acids. Germline lookup yields CDR1 SGHRS and CDR2 YFSETQ.

This chain links TRBV5-1 with TRBJ1-2; TCRdb calls TRBD1, which cannot be checked without DNA. The CDR3 extends over 13 amino acids. Per the germline V gene, CDR1 is SGHRS and CDR2 is YFSETQ. The CDR3 region is CASSSLQGDGYTF. The full variable domain, completed using reference TRBV5-1 and TRBJ1-2, is KAGVTQTPRYLIKTRGQQVTLSCSPISGHRSVSWYQQTPGQGLQFLFEYFSETQRNKGNFPGRFSGRQFSNSRSEMNVSTLELGDSALYLCASSSLQGDGYTFGSGTRLTVV.

This chain connects TRBV7-9 to TRBJ2-6; the D gene TCRdb calls, TRBD1, cannot be checked with no DNA. Per germline, CDR1 SEHNR and CDR2 FQNEAQ (reference sequence). The CDR3 is made up of 14 amino acids. CDR3 amino acids: CAGTAKSGANVLTF.

The chain joins TRBV25-1 to TRBJ2-3; TCRdb calls TRBD1, which cannot be checked without DNA. The CDR3 runs 15 residues. Germline V lookup: CDR1 MGHDK, CDR2 SYGVNS. This CDR3 is CASKGGTGSFPTQYF.

V and J are TRBV10-3 and TRBJ2-1. The CDR3 consists of 12 residues. CDR1 and CDR2 from the germline V gene are ENHRY and SYGVKD. This chain's CDR3 is CAIGVIGNEQFF.